This T cell receptor (beta chain) was found in a study of shared clonotypes between healthy human individuals. About the research overall: A donor's plate count was three for CD4 naive and three for CD4 memory; CD8 naive had two and CD8 memory one.

Assay used: immunoSEQ multiplex PCR; TCRdb lists only in-frame clones, some missing. The sample yields about 670,000 clones, about 78% seen once. J gave up 3 bases and V 7 bases, and 8 bases lay outside the gene matches. Germline CDR1 is LNHDA and CDR2 is SQIVND (reference sequence). This CDR3 comprises 14 residues. The TCR was taken from a woman in her twenties or thirties in good health. Sequencing used memory CD4+ T cells sorted from blood. Subset: CD45RA-negative fraction. This chain links TRBV19 with TRBJ1-1; 7 nucleotides match TRBD1. This chain's CDR3 is CASKGAEHYTEAFF. In nucleotides, the CDR3 is TGTGCCAGTAAGGGGGCAGAGCATTACACTGAAGCTTTCTTT.